The T cell receptor (beta chain) under discussion was sequenced for a study of blood T cell repertoires in COVID-19. At the level of the study: T cells, B-cell-depleted T cells, or PBMCs supplied cDNA or gDNA.

The CDR3 loop spans 11 amino acids. Germline V gene sequence: CDR1 GTSNPN, CDR2 SVGIG (reference sequence). Trimming shortened V by 3 bases and J by 9 bases, and 9 bases separated the two germline ends. TCRdb's copy holds only in-frame clones and misses some; the assay was immunoSEQ multiplex PCR. The profile shows about 320,000 clones, 65% to 90% of them singletons. The material sequenced was peripheral blood. This TCR was sampled from a human donor in a cohort sampled during active COVID-19. The rearrangement joins TRBV30 to TRBJ2-1, with TRBD2 as a possible D gene (6 bases). In DNA, the CDR3 is TGTGCCTGGAGGGAGGGAGGTGAGCAGTTCTTC. Protein sequence: CAWREGGEQFF.